A single sample gave rise to the 25 T cell receptor beta chains below, sequenced in a study of blood T cell repertoires in COVID-19. Method: immunoSEQ multiplex PCR; TCRdb's copy keeps in-frame clones and lacks some. The table shows 190,000 or so clones, with roughly 90% occurring only once. Sequencing was carried out using PBMCs or T cells enriched from blood (not recorded which). The receptors come from a woman aged 18-29 years who had recovered from COVID-19.

The genes are TRBV7-6 and TRBJ2-1; no clear D gene. Germline V gene sequence: CDR1 SGHVS, CDR2 FNYEAQ. The CDR3 loop spans 11 amino acids. The V gene lost 3 bases and the J gene lost 10 bases, with 7 bases spanning the gap. Here the CDR3 reads CASSFYIEQFF. For the CDR3, the DNA is TGTGCCAGCAGCTTCTATATCGAGCAGTTCTTC.

The gene calls are TRBV2 and TRBJ1-2, with 7 bases fitting TRBD1. This CDR3 is built from 14 residues. Looked up from germline, CDR1 is SNHLY and CDR2 is FYNNEI. V lost 4 bases, J lost 6 bases, and 8 bases stayed unmatched. CDR3 nucleotide sequence: TGTGCCAGCAGTGGACAGGGTTATTTGGATGGCTACACCTTC. Translated, it gives CASSGQGYLDGYTF.

The sample holds one count of this clone. This rearrangement joins TRBV4-2 to TRBJ1-2; 10 nucleotides line up with TRBD1. This CDR3 comprises 13 residues. With 3 bases clipped from V and 13 bases from J, the junction kept 8 bases outside the gene matches. Germline CDR1 and CDR2: LGHNA and YNFKEQ. The CDR3 DNA follows: TGTGCCAGCAGCCAGGGGGGACAGGGGCTTTTCACCTTC. Residues: CASSQGGQGLFTF.

This clone was counted many times. The chain couples TRBV27 to TRBJ2-2; unclear D gene. The V gene lost 6 bases and the J gene lost 4 bases, with 12 bases spanning the gap. Germline V gene sequence: CDR1 MNHEY, CDR2 SMNVEV (reference sequence). The CDR3 loop spans 14 amino acids. This CDR3 is CASSPLGTTGELFF. In nucleotides, the CDR3 is TGTGCCAGCAGCCCCTTGGGCACCACCGGGGAGCTGTTTTTT.

This clone showed up just once. V usage is TRBV28 and J usage is TRBJ1-5, with D tentatively TRBD1 (6 bases). Between the trimmed V and J ends, which lost 5 bases and 2 bases, there was a span of 16 bases. The CDR3 extends over 16 amino acids. Germline V gene sequence: CDR1 MDHEN, CDR2 SYDVKM. DNA of the CDR3: TGTGCCAGCAGTGCACCCAGGGGTGAGGGCAATCAGCCCCAGCATTTT. It translates to CASSAPRGEGNQPQHF.

This clone has a single count. The J gene is TRBJ2-7, the V gene TRBV18; maybe TRBD1 (6 bases). The CDR3 totals 16 residues. Germline CDR1 KGHSH, CDR2 LQKENI. V gave up 0 bases and J gave up 6 bases, with 18 bases separating them. The CDR3 spells CASSPPGAGTRSEQYF. The CDR3 DNA is TGTGCCAGCTCACCACCGGGGGCCGGGACCCGGTCCGAGCAGTACTTC. Filled out from reference TRBV18 and TRBJ2-7, the complete variable domain reads NAGVMQNPRHLVRRRGQEARLRCSPMKGHSHVYWYRQLPEEGLKFMVYLQKENIIDESGMPKERFSAEFPKEGPSILRIQQVVRGDSAAYFCASSPPGAGTRSEQYFGPGTRLTVT.

V usage is TRBV6-5 and J usage is TRBJ1-2; 12 bases align to TRBD1. The CDR3 is made up of 15 amino acids. V trimming: 0 bases; J trimming: 8 bases; junction bases outside the gene matches: 4. Germline CDR1 and CDR2: MNHEY and SVGAGI. This CDR3 reads CASSYSFGTGGGYTF. The CDR3, as DNA: TGTGCCAGCAGTTACTCCTTCGGGACAGGGGGCGGCTACACCTTC.

V is TRBV2 and J is TRBJ2-5, with 10 bases that match TRBD2. The CDR3 is made up of 15 amino acids. Looked up from germline, CDR1 is SNHLY and CDR2 is FYNNEI. V lost 3 bases, J lost 4 bases, and 5 bases stayed unmatched. CDR3 DNA: TGTGCCAGCAGTGATGGGGGACTAGCGAGAGAGACCCAGTACTTC. Translated: CASSDGGLARETQYF.

The J gene is TRBJ2-2, the V gene TRBV4-1; 8 bases match TRBD2. The CDR3 has 16 residues. V was clipped by 1 base and J by 2 bases; unmatched bases: 3. Per the germline V gene, CDR1 is MGHRA and CDR2 is YSYEKL. CDR3 bases: TGCGCCAGCAGCCAAGTCGGACTAGCCAACACCGGGGAGCTGTTTTTT. Its protein product is CASSQVGLANTGELFF.

Of note for this clone: In the same sample, other DNA sequences code for this CDR3. The rearrangement links TRBV5-6 to TRBJ2-7, with 7 bases aligning to TRBD1. CDR1 is SGHDT, CDR2 YYEEEE, per germline. Trimming took 0 bases from V and 4 from J; bases not matched to a gene: 1. The CDR3 has 13 amino acids. In nucleotides, the CDR3 is TGTGCCAGCAGCTTGGACAGGGGTTACGAGCAGTACTTC. Translated: CASSLDRGYEQYF.

The gene calls are TRBV24-1 and TRBJ1-5, with TRBD1 identical over 9 bases. CDR1 and CDR2 from the germline V gene are KGHDR and SFDVKD. Germline trimming cut 3 bases from V and 7 bases from J; bases unmatched to any gene: 9. The CDR3 spans 16 residues. The CDR3 here is CATSDDRDRAGQPQHF. CDR3 in DNA: TGTGCCACCAGTGATGACCGGGACAGGGCCGGGCAGCCCCAGCATTTT.

The chain joins TRBV28 to TRBJ2-3; D uncertain. Germline CDR1 MDHEN, CDR2 SYDVKM. This CDR3 comprises 13 residues. V was pared by 2 bases and J by 0 bases, with 3 bases between. CDR3 residues: CASSLRSTDTQYF. The DNA for the CDR3 is TGTGCCAGCAGTTTACGGAGCACAGATACGCAGTATTTT.

J is TRBJ2-1 and V is TRBV28; TRBD1 agrees at 9 bases. The CDR3 contains 16 residues. Unmatched junction bases numbered 8, after V lost 3 bases and J lost 5 bases. Looked up from germline, CDR1 is MDHEN and CDR2 is SYDVKM. The DNA for the CDR3 is TGTGCCAGCAGTTTCACCGGGACAGGGTGGAACAATGAGCAGTTCTTC. Translated, it gives CASSFTGTGWNNEQFF.

The chain carries TRBV7-9 and TRBJ1-1; TRBD1 agrees at 7 bases. V was pared by 5 bases and J by 0 bases, with 12 bases of the junction left unmatched. Germline values: CDR1 SEHNR, CDR2 FQNEAQ (reference sequence). The CDR3 length is 17 residues. CDR3 bases: TGTGCCAGCAGCCCAGTGGCGACAGGGAGTATGAACACTGAAGCTTTCTTT. As protein: CASSPVATGSMNTEAFF.

V is TRBV6-4 and J is TRBJ2-2; 9 nucleotides align to TRBD2. The trim removed 5 bases at V and 5 bases at J, leaving 9 bases unmatched. CDR3 size: 16 residues. From germline, CDR1 is MRHNA and CDR2 SNTAGT. Written as DNA, the CDR3 is TGTGCCAGCAGTCGAGGACGCGGGGGGGAGACCGGGGAGCTGTTTTTT. Protein sequence: CASSRGRGGETGELFF.

This chain links TRBV13 with TRBJ1-6, with a possible D match to TRBD1 (5 bases). This CDR3 is 12 amino acids long. Germline lookup yields CDR1 PRHDT and CDR2 FYEKMQ (reference sequence). Deletions cut 6 bases from V and 8 bases from J, with 8 bases between. The CDR3 coding sequence is TGTGCCAGCAGTCTGGGGCATTCACCCCTCCACTTT. Amino acids: CASSLGHSPLHF.

The chain links TRBV7-9 to TRBJ2-1; 8 nucleotides agree with TRBD2. This CDR3 region has 13 residues. Germline trimming cut 7 bases from V and 7 bases from J; bases unmatched to any gene: 6. Germline V gene sequence: CDR1 SEHNR, CDR2 FQNEAQ (reference sequence). The CDR3 DNA is TGTGCCAGCAAGCGGGGGAGTGGGAATGAGCAGTTCTTC. As protein: CASKRGSGNEQFF.

CDR3 DNA: TGCGCCAGCAGCCTTAGCGGGGGGGCTCTAGACCTCACAGATACGCAGTATTTT. Its translation is CASSLSGGALDLTDTQYF. V gene TRBV5-1 combines with J gene TRBJ2-3; 11 bases are a match to TRBD2. Germline V lookup: CDR1 SGHRS, CDR2 YFSETQ. The CDR3 sequence is 18 residues long. With V trimmed by 4 bases and J by 2 bases, 12 bases remained unmatched.

The chain links TRBV3-1 (or the pseudogene TRBV3-2) to TRBJ2-7; 9 nucleotides align to TRBD1. Germline CDR1 LGHDT, CDR2 YNNKEL (reference sequence). The CDR3 consists of 14 residues. The ends lost 4 bases at V and 6 bases at J; junction bases unmatched: 7. For the CDR3, the DNA is TGTGCCAGCAGCCCACAGGGGGCCCTCGTCGAGCAGTACTTC. Translated, it gives CASSPQGALVEQYF.

This chain connects TRBV27 to TRBJ2-7, with 9 bases lining up with TRBD2. CDR3 size: 14 residues. J lost 4 bases, V lost 8 bases, and 9 bases had no gene match. Germline V CDR1 and CDR2: MNHEY, SMNVEV (reference sequence). DNA for the CDR3: TGTGCCAGCCGCCTGGCGGGGGGGCCTTACGAGCAGTACTTC. It is translated as CASRLAGGPYEQYF.

The J gene is TRBJ1-1, the V gene TRBV5-1, with 7 bases lining up with TRBD1. The CDR3 is 15 amino acids. Germline lookup yields CDR1 SGHRS and CDR2 YFSETQ. V gave up 1 base and J gave up 0 bases; unmatched junction bases: 3. The CDR3 bases are TGCGCCAGCAGCTTGAAGACAGGGCTGAACACTGAAGCTTTCTTT. It is translated as CASSLKTGLNTEAFF. The variable domain in full, with the rest retrieved from reference TRBV5-1 and TRBJ1-1, is KAGVTQTPRYLIKTRGQQVTLSCSPISGHRSVSWYQQTPGQGLQFLFEYFSETQRNKGNFPGRFSGRQFSNSRSEMNVSTLELGDSALYLCASSLKTGLNTEAFFGQGTRLTVV.

The V call is TRBV14, the J call TRBJ2-3; possible D gene TRBD2, 5 bases. Germline V gene sequence: CDR1 SGHDN, CDR2 FVKESK. Trimming pared 0 bases from V and 8 bases from J, leaving 15 bases between. CDR3 size: 15 residues. The CDR3 loop is CASSQDLEVKGTQYF. The CDR3 DNA follows: TGTGCCAGCAGCCAAGATTTGGAGGTTAAGGGTACGCAGTATTTT.

The rearrangement links TRBV12-3 or TRBV12-4 to TRBJ1-2, with TRBD1 matching over 7 bases. With 5 bases clipped from V and 4 bases from J, the junction kept 4 bases outside the gene matches. The CDR3 contains 13 residues. DNA of the CDR3: TGTGCCAGCAGTGAAGACAGGGCCTATGGCTACACCTTC. It encodes CASSEDRAYGYTF.

The chain is built from TRBV20-1 and TRBJ1-5; TRBD1 might be the D (5 bases). Trimming took 3 bases from V and 6 from J, leaving 12 bases between them. This CDR3 has 13 residues. The germline V gene has CDR1 DFQATT and CDR2 SNEGSKA (reference sequence). This CDR3 is CSASARGSQPQHF. The CDR3 coding sequence is TGCAGTGCTAGTGCAAGGGGCTCTCAGCCCCAGCATTTT.

The chain employs TRBV5-1 and TRBJ1-2, with D possibly matching TRBD1 (5 bases). V was trimmed by 4 bases and J by 5 bases, leaving 18 bases between them. Germline CDR1 and CDR2: SGHRS and YFSETQ. CDR3 length equals 15 residues. CDR3 bases: TGCGCCAGCAGCAACGACAACGCGGGGCGTTATGGCTACACCTTC. Encoded protein: CASSNDNAGRYGYTF.